The subject of this entry is one T cell receptor (beta chain). Its antigen remains unidentified. The sample holds no much larger clone one base away, and base qualities are not on file. In total, 630 or so healthy bone marrow donors made up the cohort. All cohort members were sampled while nominally healthy, although unrecorded immune exposures were likely present. The donor was CMV seronegative and belonged to the group of under 400 seronegative cohort members. Every donor gave a peripheral blood sample, and the peripheral blood mononuclear cells from that sample were used for TCR beta sequencing. Genomic DNA was extracted from the blood cell samples with the Qiagen DNeasy Blood Extraction Kit. The CDR3 starts with the cysteine, ends with the phenylalanine, and has 12 residues. Only the CDR3 DNA is retained, 36 bases long and in frame from the first base. CDR1 is given as ENHRY and CDR2 as SYGVKD, both from the germline V gene. The V end loses 8 bases and the J end loses 4 bases, and a stretch of 11 bases separates them.

This record belongs to a study of cytomegalovirus exposure and HLA in healthy donors (dated by TCRdb to the late 2010s). For the study in its entirety: According to an earlier analysis of a few hundred of the donors, 150 million to 200 million T cells yielded roughly 110 million unique TCR beta sequences and 276 Gb of sequence data. High-throughput TCR immunosequencing, statistical association of individual TCRs with disease status, and machine learning were combined to predict cytomegalovirus infection status. The later analysis used no new phenotypic data to find candidate immune exposures, relying instead on TCR beta sequences and their occurrence across donors. Both class I and class II loci were covered by HLA typing, at four-digit resolution. Among some 410 genotyped donors of the cohort, an average of around 240,000 unique TCR beta nucleotide sequences were sequenced per donor, around a sixth of them non-productive. An early release that covered some 630 HLA-typed donors contained approximately 300 gigabases of sequencing data and approximately 85 million unique TCR sequences. A later analysis re-examined previously published TCR beta repertoires from just over 650 donors and added high-resolution HLA genotyping to investigate patterns of TCR occurrence. The number of donors typed differed by locus, with 629-630 for A, B, C, DRB1 and DQB1, over 500 for DQA1, over 600 for DPA1, and 450 to 480 for DPB1. Donor age, sex, ethnicity and CMV serostatus were compiled alongside the repertoire data. All discovery cohort repertoires had been generated using a single sequencing platform. To decide whether each TCR beta V gene segment behaved as functional or pseudogenic, an earlier analysis of over 500 of the donors relied on high-throughput TCR beta sequencing. Among the roughly 400 genotyped donors, more than 70% belonged to the genetic ancestry cluster associated with self-reported Caucasian donors. In addition to the first cohort of 666 subjects, a separate validation cohort of under 150 different subjects was used. A later genetic analysis used genome-wide SNP genotypes for about 65% of the roughly 670 donors, treating that subset as a discovery cohort. Roughly five DR-DQ haplotypes were treated as single units for association and clustering because of strong linkage in the cohort. The study profiled the T cell repertoires of fewer than 850 subjects by immunosequencing and related them to cytomegalovirus serostatus. The study aimed to test whether cataloging public T cell receptors could reveal signatures of past pathogen exposure. General conclusions and limits of the study: A cluster of highly shared sequence variants was judged likely to be a technical artifact of the sequencing pipeline. CMV serostatus was the only immune exposure information available for the cohort. The study gave a list of around 170 TCR beta chains associated with cytomegalovirus. A later genetic analysis associated a missense DCLRE1C variant with V-gene and J-gene trimming of TCR beta chains, and an independent cohort replicated the association. The authors suggested that the approach could potentially be extended to other disease states and immunological phenotypes. In a later analysis, TCR association rates were found to vary across HLA loci, with the most associated TCRs seen for DRB1 alleles and the fewest for HLA-C alleles. In this cohort, only TCR beta chains were sequenced, and detectable features were limited by the absence of alpha or paired-chain data. Around 16 rarely observed V segments, including chromosome 9 orphons, were excluded from the earlier analysis of several hundred of the donors because counts were too low. Several of the top co-occurrence clusters appeared to be linked to parvovirus B19, influenza, CMV and Epstein-Barr virus, according to a later analysis. Correlated functional status among segregating V segments might reflect linkage disequilibrium, but an unknown experimental factor could not be ruled out. Specific HLA alleles were associated with 15,000 to 20,000 TCR beta sequences at a false discovery rate of 0.05 in a later analysis. Presence/absence analyses assumed roughly uniform sequencing depth across donors, an assumption that may not hold. A later genetic analysis reported fewer N-insertions in productive TCRs among donors in an Asian-associated ancestry cluster than the roughly 670-donor mean. Strong co-occurrence of HLA alleles, especially DR and DQ, made assigning TCR associations to individual alleles difficult. In a later analysis, most CMV-associated TCR beta chains were found to appear HLA-restricted, with HLA associations seemingly driven largely by CMV exposure. A further reported finding was that TCR beta sequences accurately predicted the HLA-A and HLA-B alleles for most subjects in the first cohort. In an earlier analysis of some 500 of the donors, most TCR beta V segments were observed in productive rearrangements about 87% or about 30% of the time, broadly matching IMGT annotations. In a later analysis, HLA-associated TCR beta chains were found to be more clonally expanded and to have lower generation probabilities than equally common non-associated chains. Because HLA typing was missing for some donors at each locus, association tests included only the typed subset. Some IMGT-functional V segments, including TRBV6-2 and TRBV6-3, could not be distinguished by the 87-base-pair reads and were therefore excluded. Across donors, most TCR sequences were observed very rarely, whereas some public TCRs were present in many individuals. In vitro tests confirmed that three of the cytomegalovirus-associated TCR beta chains recognize cytomegalovirus antigens. The classifier was reported to diagnose cytomegalovirus status with high specificity and sensitivity in both the original and validation cohorts.

The method behind the library was the immunoSEQ multiplex PCR assay. For the multiplex PCR, a mixture combining 60 forward primers for TCR Vbeta segments and 13 reverse primers for TCR Jbeta segments was used. The CDR3 region of rearranged TCR beta genes was amplified from genomic DNA with a multiplex PCR assay. Amplified TCR beta libraries were sequenced as 87-base-pair reads on the Illumina HiSeq System. The original methods were these. A later analysis tallied 75 million to 85 million unique TCR beta chains across the approximately 670 repertoires, and some 10 million of those chains were shared by two or more donors. A nearest-neighbor algorithm error-corrected the raw reads and collapsed the reads into unique sequences, merging closely related sequences to remove PCR and sequencing errors. CDR3 sequences were aligned to IMGT reference sequences to assign V, D and J gene segments. For a sequence to be retained, a match of at least six nucleotides was required to both a V gene segment and a J gene segment. A rearrangement was called productive if the CDR3 had no stop codons and remained in frame with V and J, and every other rearrangement was called non-productive. Following IMGT convention, CDR3 was defined as the stretch from the second conserved V-encoded cysteine to the conserved J-encoded phenylalanine. In an earlier analysis of more than 550 of the donors, sequences lacking an unambiguous match to a single V gene segment were excluded. An earlier analysis of almost 600 of the donors classified V segments as functional when productive rearrangements were above 56.7% and as segregating when the standard deviation between donors was above 5%. A statistical classification framework was built to diagnose cytomegalovirus status from the catalog of TCR beta chain sequences. V and J gene assignment, in a later analysis, came from comparing TCR nucleotide sequences with IMGT/GENE-DB human TR gene sequences. A later analysis assigned CDR3 sequences and most-parsimonious VDJ recombination scenarios with the TCRdist pipeline. A later analysis defined each TCR beta chain by its CDR3 amino acid sequence plus V-gene family, and excluded reads lacking a unique V-gene family. In a later analysis, around 600 highly shared, low-generation-probability nucleotide sequences were removed to address suspected cross-contamination and a sequencing artifact. In a later analysis, a clonal expansion index for each public chain was calculated from normalized within-repertoire ranks of inferred template counts. In a later analysis, generation probabilities were computed using a VDJ recombination model fitted to out-of-frame rearrangements, and the results were checked against IGoR. In a later analysis, TCR-TCR, TCR-HLA and TCR-CMV co-occurrence was scored with hypergeometric tests, and a repertoire-size bias correction was applied to TCR pairs. A later analysis estimated false discovery rates by permuting HLA or CMV assignments 20 times. A later analysis grouped co-occurring TCRs with DBSCAN, adding TCRdist sequence similarity when clustering within HLA-allele-positive subsets. For co-occurrence clustering, repertoires with fewer than 30,000 or more than 120,000 public chains were excluded, along with a handful of repertoires with anomalous nucleotide sharing. Held by TCRdb, this immuneACCESS table contains in-frame sequences only and omits some clones. Under half of the omission traces to an unresolved V gene where checked; the cause of the rest is unknown. The D gene and trimming were derived from the DNA, and the V and J assignments and clone size from that table. Across this sample there are approximately 100,000 clones, with roughly 85% seen only once. The ten largest make up about 3.1% of the sample.

The chain is assembled from TRBV10-3 and TRBJ1-1; the D gene is perhaps TRBD1, from 6 matching bases. Sequenced material: PBMCs. The sequence came from a woman aged 40 to 49 in good health and CMV-seronegative. Here the CDR3 is given as CAISQGATEAFF. The DNA sequence is TGTGCCATCTCACAGGGAGCCACTGAAGCTTTCTTT.